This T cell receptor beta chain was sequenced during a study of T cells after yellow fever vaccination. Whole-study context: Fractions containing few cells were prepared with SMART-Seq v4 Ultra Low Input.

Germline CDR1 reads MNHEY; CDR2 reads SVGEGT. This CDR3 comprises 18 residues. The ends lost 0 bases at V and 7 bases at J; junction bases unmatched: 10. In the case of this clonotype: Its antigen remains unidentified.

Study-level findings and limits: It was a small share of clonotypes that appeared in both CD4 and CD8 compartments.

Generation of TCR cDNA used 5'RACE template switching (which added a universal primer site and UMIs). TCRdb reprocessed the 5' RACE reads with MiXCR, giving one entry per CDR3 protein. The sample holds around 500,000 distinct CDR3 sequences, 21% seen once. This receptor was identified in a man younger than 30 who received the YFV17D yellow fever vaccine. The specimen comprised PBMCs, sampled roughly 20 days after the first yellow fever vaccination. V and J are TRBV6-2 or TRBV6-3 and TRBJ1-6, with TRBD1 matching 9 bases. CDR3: CASSYSLPRTGVNSPLHF. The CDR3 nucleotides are TGTGCCAGCAGTTACTCGTTACCTCGGACAGGGGTGAATTCACCCCTCCACTTT.